The 3 T cell receptor beta chains below come from one sample, sequenced in a study of beta chain features in type 1 diabetes. The whole isolated RNA underwent reverse transcription, so sequencing captured expressed TCRB transcripts. The method was immunoSEQ multiplex PCR; TCRdb's version includes in-frame clones alone and lacks a portion of them. The sample yields under 950,000 clones, about a sixth seen once. The sequencing input was naive CD4+ T cells from blood. Receptor source: a woman between 18 and 30 years old in good health.

This clone was seen more than once but under ten times. This chain connects TRBV2 to TRBJ1-3, with D unclear. V was clipped by 7 bases and J by 3 bases, with 7 bases between them. Germline CDR1 is SNHLY and CDR2 is FYNNEI. This CDR3 spans 12 amino acids. CDR3 amino acids: CASMESGNTIYF. As DNA, the CDR3 is TGTGCCAGCATGGAAAGTGGAAACACCATATATTTT.

This clone was recorded once. The J gene is TRBJ2-5, the V gene TRBV6-1, with no clear D. The CDR3 extends over 14 amino acids. CDR1 MNHNS and CDR2 SASEGT come from the germline V gene. V was cut by 1 base and J by 5 bases, with 11 bases left in between. This CDR3 reads CASSEGPLLETQYF. The CDR3 nucleotides are TGTGCCAGCAGTGAAGGCCCGCTCTTGGAGACCCAGTACTTC.

The chain is built from TRBV4-2 and TRBJ2-3; 8 bases agree with TRBD2. V gave up 0 bases and J gave up 6 bases; unmatched junction bases: 14. The V gene's germline CDR1 is LGHNA and CDR2 YNFKEQ. The CDR3 is 18 residues long. Written as DNA, the CDR3 is TGTGCCAGCAGCCAAGATGACGCGGCGGGGGGCAGCGTGGATACGCAGTATTTT. Protein product: CASSQDDAAGGSVDTQYF.